The entry below describes one T cell receptor (beta chain). The antigen is not known. The repertoire was sequenced with immunoSEQ multiplex PCR; TCRdb's copy has only in-frame clones and lacks some. Altogether around 37,000 clones are present, around 91% being singletons, with the ten largest covering approximately 14%. This specimen comes from a study of regulatory and conventional T cells in RAG deficiency. Germline lookup yields CDR1 SNHLY and CDR2 FYNNEI. CDR3 length: 14 amino acids. J was trimmed by 7 bases and V by 6 bases; bases with no gene match: 7. The study's findings and limits: In Omenn syndrome, Treg and Tconv repertoires overlapped >75%. Compared with controls, unique Treg TCR beta sequences dropped around 92-fold in Omenn syndrome and CID/AS.

Another study also made use of these data, one on regulatory T cells. As that study records: The primer mix had 52 TRBV and 13 TRBJ primers. Patient repertoires had restricted TRB V-J pairs and skewed V and J usage, most in Tregs.

Material for sequencing was CD8+ T cells sorted from blood. The chain couples TRBV2 to TRBJ2-1; 9 nucleotides align to TRBD2. The source of this sequence is a human donor in good health. CDR3 amino acids: CASSQERGANEQFF. The CDR3 DNA reads TGTGCCAGCAGCCAGGAGCGGGGGGCTAATGAGCAGTTCTTC. The complete variable domain, with remaining parts taken from reference TRBV2 and TRBJ2-1, reads EPEVTQTPSHQVTQMGQEVILRCVPISNHLYFYWYRQILGQKVEFLVSFYNNEISEKSEIFDDQFSVERPDGSNFTLKIRSTKLEDSAMYFCASSQERGANEQFFGPGTRLTVL.